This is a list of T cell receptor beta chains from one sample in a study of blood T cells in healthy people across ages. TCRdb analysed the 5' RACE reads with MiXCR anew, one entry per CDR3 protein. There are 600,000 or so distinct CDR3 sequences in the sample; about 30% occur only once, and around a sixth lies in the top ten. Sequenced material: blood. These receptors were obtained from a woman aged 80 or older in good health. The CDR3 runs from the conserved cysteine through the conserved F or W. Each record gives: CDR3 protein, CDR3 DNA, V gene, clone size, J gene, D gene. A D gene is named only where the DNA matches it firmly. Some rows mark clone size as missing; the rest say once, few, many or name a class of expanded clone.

cdr3_aa: CASSLDSGRASVWGQFF
cdr3_nt: TGTGCCAGCAGCTTAGATAGCGGGAGGGCCTCAGTTTGGGGGCAGTTCTTC
v_call: TRBV11-2
clone_size: .
j_call: TRBJ2-1
d_call: TRBD2

cdr3_aa: CASSLALAGGSGELFF
cdr3_nt: TGTGCCAGCAGCTTAGCGCTAGCGGGGGGCTCCGGGGAGCTGTTTTTT
v_call: TRBV7-2
clone_size: .
j_call: TRBJ2-2
d_call: TRBD2

cdr3_aa: CASSEGTSLGSDTQYF
cdr3_nt: TGTGCCAGCAGTGAGGGGACTAGCCTGGGGTCAGATACGCAGTATTTT
v_call: TRBV2
clone_size: .
j_call: TRBJ2-3
d_call: TRBD2

cdr3_aa: CAISGYGPNTEAFF
cdr3_nt: TGTGCCATCAGTGGTTACGGCCCGAACACTGAAGCTTTCTTT
v_call: TRBV10-3
clone_size: many
j_call: TRBJ1-1
d_call: .

cdr3_aa: CSARVQGAGGEQYF
cdr3_nt: TGCAGTGCTAGAGTTCAGGGGGCCGGGGGTGAGCAGTACTTC
v_call: TRBV20-1
clone_size: .
j_call: TRBJ2-5
d_call: TRBD1

cdr3_aa: CASREGGRADTQYF
cdr3_nt: TGTGCCAGCAGGGAAGGGGGGCGCGCAGATACGCAGTATTTT
v_call: TRBV6-5
clone_size: .
j_call: TRBJ2-3
d_call: .

cdr3_aa: CASSSTHGTEFF
cdr3_nt: TGTGCCAGCAGCTCAACCCACGGTACGGAGTTCTTC
v_call: TRBV7-2
clone_size: .
j_call: TRBJ2-1
d_call: .

cdr3_aa: CASSLNDKETQFF
cdr3_nt: TGTGCCAGCAGCTTAAACGATAAAGAGACCCAGTTCTTC
v_call: TRBV7-3
clone_size: .
j_call: TRBJ2-1
d_call: .

cdr3_aa: CASSFRRGRSSYEQYF
cdr3_nt: TGTGCCAGCAGTTTCCGGAGGGGCAGGAGCTCCTACGAGCAGTACTTC
v_call: TRBV27
clone_size: many
j_call: TRBJ2-7
d_call: .

cdr3_aa: CASSEGYGNQPQHF
cdr3_nt: TGTGCCAGCAGTGAAGGTTACGGCAATCAGCCCCAGCATTTT
v_call: TRBV27
clone_size: many
j_call: TRBJ1-5
d_call: .

cdr3_aa: CSAPAPSSGPLNEQFF
cdr3_nt: TGCAGTGCCCCCGCCCCCTCTAGCGGCCCCCTCAATGAGCAGTTCTTC
v_call: TRBV20-1
clone_size: many
j_call: TRBJ2-1
d_call: TRBD2

cdr3_aa: CASSIALRSVNEQFF
cdr3_nt: TGCGCCAGCAGCATCGCTTTGAGGTCCGTCAATGAGCAGTTCTTC
v_call: TRBV5-1
clone_size: few
j_call: TRBJ2-1
d_call: .

cdr3_aa: CASSLGGDSPYF
cdr3_nt: TGTGCCAGCAGCTTAGGGGGGGACTCCCCGTATTTT
v_call: TRBV7-9
clone_size: many
j_call: TRBJ2-3
d_call: .

cdr3_aa: CARGPRDTQYF
cdr3_nt: TGCGCGCGTGGGCCCCGGGATACGCAGTATTTT
v_call: TRBV4-3
clone_size: many
j_call: TRBJ2-3
d_call: .

cdr3_aa: CASSLDRGVTEAFF
cdr3_nt: TGCGCCAGCAGCTTGGACAGGGGAGTCACTGAAGCTTTCTTT
v_call: TRBV5-1
clone_size: many
j_call: TRBJ1-1
d_call: TRBD1

cdr3_aa: CASSQQTSGGHTDTQYF
cdr3_nt: TGCGCCAGCAGCCAACAGACTAGCGGGGGTCACACAGATACGCAGTATTTT
v_call: TRBV4-1
clone_size: many
j_call: TRBJ2-3
d_call: TRBD2

cdr3_aa: CASSVHRGHTDTQYF
cdr3_nt: TGTGCCAGCAGTGTCCACAGGGGGCACACAGATACGCAGTATTTT
v_call: TRBV2
clone_size: many
j_call: TRBJ2-3
d_call: TRBD1

cdr3_aa: CASSLTPAGGLADTQYF
cdr3_nt: TGTGCCAGCAGCTTAACCCCAGCGGGAGGCCTTGCGGATACGCAGTATTTT
v_call: TRBV7-3
clone_size: .
j_call: TRBJ2-3
d_call: TRBD2

cdr3_aa: CASSLIGGYRTDTQYF
cdr3_nt: TGTGCCAGCAGCTTAATCGGGGGGTACCGCACAGATACGCAGTATTTT
v_call: TRBV13
clone_size: many
j_call: TRBJ2-3
d_call: TRBD2

cdr3_aa: CSVLENIQYF
cdr3_nt: TGCAGCGTTCTCGAAAACATTCAGTACTTC
v_call: TRBV29-1
clone_size: many
j_call: TRBJ2-4
d_call: .

cdr3_aa: CASSLRDRAGNEQFF
cdr3_nt: TGTGCCAGCAGTCTAAGGGACAGGGCGGGGAATGAGCAGTTCTTC
v_call: TRBV6-1
clone_size: many
j_call: TRBJ2-1
d_call: TRBD1

cdr3_aa: CASSYSMDSETQYF
cdr3_nt: TGTGCCAGCAGTTACTCGATGGACAGTGAGACCCAGTACTTC
v_call: TRBV6-5
clone_size: many
j_call: TRBJ2-5
d_call: .

cdr3_aa: CVSSWTITGRETQYF
cdr3_nt: TGCGTCAGCAGCTGGACGATTACGGGCCGGGAGACCCAGTACTTC
v_call: TRBV5-1
clone_size: .
j_call: TRBJ2-5
d_call: .

cdr3_aa: CSARGDRAGTDTQYF
cdr3_nt: TGCAGTGCTAGAGGGGACCGGGCCGGCACAGATACGCAGTATTTT
v_call: TRBV20-1
clone_size: many
j_call: TRBJ2-3
d_call: .

cdr3_aa: CSAREGDLYGYTF
cdr3_nt: TGCAGTGCTAGAGAGGGGGACCTCTATGGCTACACCTTC
v_call: TRBV20-1
clone_size: many
j_call: TRBJ1-2
d_call: .

cdr3_aa: CASSSRQAVRNEQFF
cdr3_nt: TGTGCCAGCAGCTCGCGACAGGCAGTCCGCAATGAGCAGTTCTTC
v_call: TRBV5-5
clone_size: .
j_call: TRBJ2-1
d_call: .

cdr3_aa: CASTLRGGVSSYNEQYF
cdr3_nt: TGCGCCAGCACTCTTCGCGGGGGCGTTTCCTCCTACAATGAGCAGTACTTC
v_call: TRBV5-1
clone_size: few
j_call: TRBJ2-7
d_call: .

cdr3_aa: CASSSDRKSNQPQHF
cdr3_nt: TGTGCCAGCAGCTCGGACAGGAAAAGCAATCAGCCCCAGCATTTT
v_call: TRBV28
clone_size: few
j_call: TRBJ1-5
d_call: TRBD1

cdr3_aa: CATRGSGANVLTF
cdr3_nt: TGTGCCACGAGGGGCTCTGGGGCCAACGTCCTGACTTTC
v_call: TRBV24-1
clone_size: many
j_call: TRBJ2-6
d_call: .

cdr3_aa: CASSAITGTGIETQYF
cdr3_nt: TGCGCCAGCAGCGCTATTACCGGGACAGGGATCGAGACCCAGTACTTC
v_call: TRBV5-1
clone_size: once
j_call: TRBJ2-5
d_call: TRBD1

cdr3_aa: CASSQQVTGELFF
cdr3_nt: TGTGCCAGCAGCCAACAGGTCACCGGGGAGCTGTTTTTT
v_call: TRBV11-3
clone_size: .
j_call: TRBJ2-2
d_call: .

cdr3_aa: CASSHSYGRSKETQYF
cdr3_nt: TGTGCCAGCAGCCATTCTTACGGCAGGAGTAAAGAGACCCAGTACTTC
v_call: TRBV7-6
clone_size: many
j_call: TRBJ2-5
d_call: .

cdr3_aa: CASISTVAGSRKKDSPLHF
cdr3_nt: TGTGCCAGCATCTCAACGGTGGCAGGGTCTAGGAAAAAAGATTCACCCCTCCACTTT
v_call: TRBV9
clone_size: few
j_call: TRBJ1-6
d_call: .

cdr3_aa: CASMGQGGYYEQYF
cdr3_nt: TGTGCCAGCATGGGACAGGGGGGGTACTACGAGCAGTACTTC
v_call: TRBV6-1
clone_size: many
j_call: TRBJ2-7
d_call: TRBD1

cdr3_aa: CASSLGGQGANGGQYF
cdr3_nt: TGTGCCAGCAGTTTAGGTGGCCAGGGGGCTAATGGCGGGCAGTACTTC
v_call: TRBV12-3/TRBV12-4
clone_size: many
j_call: TRBJ2-5
d_call: TRBD1

cdr3_aa: CSARGSGANVLTF
cdr3_nt: TGCAGTGCTAGGGGCTCTGGGGCCAACGTCCTGACTTTC
v_call: TRBV20-1
clone_size: many
j_call: TRBJ2-6
d_call: .

cdr3_aa: CVSDSGGAAGELFF
cdr3_nt: TGCGTCAGCGACTCAGGGGGCGCCGCCGGGGAGCTGTTTTTT
v_call: TRBV5-1
clone_size: .
j_call: TRBJ2-2
d_call: TRBD1

cdr3_aa: CSVSDRSNTEAFF
cdr3_nt: TGCAGCGTCTCGGACAGATCGAACACTGAAGCTTTCTTT
v_call: TRBV29-1
clone_size: few
j_call: TRBJ1-1
d_call: .

cdr3_aa: CASSQDLRDGYTF
cdr3_nt: TGCGCCAGCAGCCAAGATTTAAGGGATGGCTACACCTTC
v_call: TRBV4-3
clone_size: many
j_call: TRBJ1-2
d_call: .

cdr3_aa: CASSGALLGTRSSYEQYF
cdr3_nt: TGTGCCAGCAGTGGAGCGCTTCTTGGGACGAGGAGCTCCTACGAGCAGTACTTC
v_call: TRBV6-1
clone_size: few
j_call: TRBJ2-7
d_call: .

cdr3_aa: CSARAYGRAEETQYF
cdr3_nt: TGCAGTGCTAGAGCCTACGGGAGGGCCGAAGAGACCCAGTACTTC
v_call: TRBV20-1
clone_size: .
j_call: TRBJ2-5
d_call: TRBD2

cdr3_aa: CASIPARGMTGELFF
cdr3_nt: TGTGCCAGCATCCCCGCCAGGGGCATGACCGGGGAGCTGTTTTTT
v_call: TRBV6-1
clone_size: .
j_call: TRBJ2-2
d_call: .

cdr3_aa: CASTGWDREENYGYTF
cdr3_nt: TGTGCCTCAACTGGCTGGGACAGGGAAGAAAACTATGGCTACACCTTC
v_call: TRBV30
clone_size: few
j_call: TRBJ1-2
d_call: TRBD1

cdr3_aa: CASSLRARKNTEAFF
cdr3_nt: TGTGCCAGCAGCCTAAGGGCGAGAAAGAACACTGAAGCTTTCTTT
v_call: TRBV7-2
clone_size: .
j_call: TRBJ1-1
d_call: .

cdr3_aa: CASSKDPPPPPYEQYF
cdr3_nt: TGTGCCAGCAGTAAGGACCCTCCACCCCCTCCCTACGAGCAGTACTTC
v_call: TRBV21-1
clone_size: many
j_call: TRBJ2-7
d_call: .

cdr3_aa: CASSLSTGHGYTF
cdr3_nt: TGTGCCAGCAGTTTATCAACAGGGCATGGCTACACCTTC
v_call: TRBV27
clone_size: many
j_call: TRBJ1-2
d_call: .

cdr3_aa: CASSLTGITTDTQYF
cdr3_nt: TGTGCCAGCAGCTTAACCGGAATAACTACAGATACGCAGTATTTT
v_call: TRBV7-6
clone_size: many
j_call: TRBJ2-3
d_call: .

cdr3_aa: CAIGDGPYEQYF
cdr3_nt: TGTGCCATCGGGGACGGGCCCTACGAGCAGTACTTC
v_call: TRBV10-3
clone_size: .
j_call: TRBJ2-7
d_call: .

cdr3_aa: CASSQGSERGGETQYF
cdr3_nt: TGTGCCAGCAGCCAAGGCTCGGAGCGGGGGGGGGAGACCCAGTACTTC
v_call: TRBV4-2
clone_size: many
j_call: TRBJ2-5
d_call: TRBD2

cdr3_aa: CASSLAGRQGVRAFF
cdr3_nt: TGTGCCAGCAGCTTAGCGGGCCGGCAGGGGGTAAGAGCTTTCTTT
v_call: TRBV7-9
clone_size: .
j_call: TRBJ1-1
d_call: TRBD1

cdr3_aa: CASKPQGGEQFF
cdr3_nt: TGTGCCTCCAAACCTCAGGGTGGTGAGCAGTTCTTC
v_call: TRBV30
clone_size: .
j_call: TRBJ2-1
d_call: .

cdr3_aa: CASSLVQEGGYTF
cdr3_nt: TGTGCCAGCAGCTTGGTACAAGAGGGAGGCTACACCTTC
v_call: TRBV5-6
clone_size: .
j_call: TRBJ1-2
d_call: .

cdr3_aa: CASSPYATGRGNQPQHF
cdr3_nt: TGTGCCAGCTCACCCTACGCGACAGGGAGAGGCAATCAGCCCCAGCATTTT
v_call: TRBV18
clone_size: many
j_call: TRBJ1-5
d_call: TRBD1

cdr3_aa: CASRVRPGTNYGYTF
cdr3_nt: TGTGCCAGCCGCGTTCGGCCAGGGACTAACTATGGCTACACCTTC
v_call: TRBV27
clone_size: many
j_call: TRBJ1-2
d_call: .

cdr3_aa: CASRTAGTEAFF
cdr3_nt: TGTGCCAGTCGGACAGCAGGCACTGAAGCTTTCTTT
v_call: TRBV25-1
clone_size: many
j_call: TRBJ1-1
d_call: .